What follows are 12 T cell receptor beta chains derived from one specimen sequenced in a study of T cells in Graves' hyperthyroidism and ophthalmopathy. Amplification of TCR beta CDR3 regions used RNA as the template. Researchers ran a first-round RT-PCR on the TCR CDR3 using the HTBI primer set. TCRdb re-called the multiplex PCR reads through MiXCR, storing one row per CDR3 protein. The repertoire holds roughly 510,000 distinct CDR3 sequences, with roughly 20% as singletons. Source material: blood. The receptors come from a man aged 18 to 29 with Graves' hyperthyroidism.

This clonotype was detected many times. V and J are TRBV28 and TRBJ1-5; TRBD1 agrees at 10 bases. The CDR3 extends over 15 amino acids. The junction had 11 bases not matched to a gene; V was cut back by 6 bases and J by 9 bases. CDR1 MDHEN and CDR2 SYDVKM come from the germline V gene. The DNA for the CDR3 is TGTGCCAGCAGCTCCGGGACAGGGGCGTTTCGGCCCCAGCATTTT. It is translated as CASSSGTGAFRPQHF.

The rearrangement joins TRBV6-1 to TRBJ1-1; D unclear. CDR1 and CDR2 from the germline V gene are MNHNS and SASEGT. V gave up 8 bases and J gave up 1 base, with 11 bases separating them. The CDR3 totals 13 residues. CDR3 region: CASRKSGNTEAFF. The CDR3 coding sequence is TGTGCCAGCCGCAAATCAGGGAACACTGAAGCTTTCTTT.

This clonotype has ten or more counts. This chain links TRBV28 with TRBJ1-1, with 9 bases that match TRBD1. Germline CDR1 and CDR2: MDHEN and SYDVKM. With 4 bases clipped from V and 7 bases from J, the junction kept 4 bases outside the gene matches. This CDR3 has 13 amino acids. The CDR3 DNA follows: TGTGCCAGCAGTTCGACAGGGGGAGTTGAAGCTTTCTTT. Translating gives CASSSTGGVEAFF.

This clonotype showed up many times. The chain uses TRBV4-1 and TRBJ1-1, with TRBD1 matching 12 bases. The CDR3 is 18 amino acids. V was pared by 3 bases and J by 2 bases, with 10 bases of the junction left unmatched. Germline CDR1 MGHRA, CDR2 YSYEKL. The CDR3: CASSHMRDRGLSNTEAFF. The CDR3 bases are TGCGCCAGCAGCCACATGCGGGACAGGGGGCTATCTAACACTGAAGCTTTCTTT.

This clonotype was observed many times. The CDR3, as DNA: TGTGCCAGCAGTGAGGGTCTCGGTGGGAGTACCGGGGAGCTGTTTTTT. Translated: CASSEGLGGSTGELFF. The chain uses TRBV2 and TRBJ2-2; tentative D call: TRBD2 (5 bases). Trimming shortened V by 3 bases and J by 5 bases, and 16 bases separated the two germline ends. The CDR3 loop spans 16 amino acids. Per the germline V gene, CDR1 is SNHLY and CDR2 is FYNNEI.

This clonotype has a handful of counts. V is TRBV6-1 and J is TRBJ1-2; the D gene is possibly TRBD1 (6 bases). The CDR3 spans 16 residues. V lost 5 bases, J lost 0 bases, and 16 bases lay in between. Germline CDR1 MNHNS, CDR2 SASEGT. This CDR3 reads CASSRDTQKPNYGYTF. The CDR3 nucleotides are TGTGCCAGCAGTAGGGACACCCAGAAACCTAACTATGGCTACACCTTC.

There are many counts of this clonotype. The chain carries TRBV12-3 or TRBV12-4 and TRBJ2-7, with 8 bases identical to TRBD1. V lost 2 bases, J lost 4 bases, and 4 bases stayed unmatched. CDR3 length: 14 amino acids. The CDR3 DNA reads as TGTGCCAGCAGTTTACAGGGGGCCCTTTACGAGCAGTACTTC. Protein sequence: CASSLQGALYEQYF.

At least ten counts were recorded for this clonotype. This chain connects TRBV19 to TRBJ2-2; D might be TRBD1 (5 bases). Germline V lookup: CDR1 LNHDA, CDR2 SQIVND (reference sequence). V was pared by 9 bases and J by 6 bases, with 14 bases between. CDR3 length: 13 amino acids. DNA for the CDR3: TGTGCCAGCTCTCTCCCAGGGCCCGGGGAGCTGTTTTTT. It codes for CASSLPGPGELFF. The whole variable domain, remainder taken from reference TRBV19 and TRBJ2-2, is DGGITQSPKYLFRKEGQNVTLSCEQNLNHDAMYWYRQDPGQGLRLIYYSQIVNDFQKGDIAEGYSVSREKKESFPLTVTSAQKNPTAFYLCASSLPGPGELFFGEGSRLTVL.

This clonotype was found many times. J is TRBJ1-5 and V is TRBV24-1, with 11 bases lining up with TRBD1. Germline V gene sequence: CDR1 KGHDR, CDR2 SFDVKD. The CDR3 has 15 amino acids. Unmatched junction bases numbered 5, after V lost 4 bases and J lost 7 bases. CDR3 amino acids: CATSDGQGAGQPQHF. CDR3 sequence (DNA): TGTGCCACCAGTGACGGACAGGGGGCAGGACAGCCCCAGCATTTT.

This clonotype was detected many times. The chain links TRBV6-1 to TRBJ1-1; TRBD1 aligns across 8 bases. Germline V gives CDR1 MNHNS, CDR2 SASEGT. J gave up 4 bases and V 7 bases, and 5 bases lay outside the gene matches. This CDR3 region has 13 residues. In DNA form, the CDR3 reads TGTGCCAGCATGTGGACAGGGACCACTGAAGCTTTCTTT. Translating it yields CASMWTGTTEAFF.

This clonotype was seen at least ten times. The chain recombines TRBV11-2 with TRBJ1-1; D gene unclear. V was clipped by 0 bases and J by 8 bases, with 7 bases between them. The CDR3 runs 12 residues. Germline loops: CDR1 SGHAT, CDR2 FQNNGV. Here the CDR3 DNA reads TGTGCCAGCAGCTTAGATTACGGGGAAGCTTTCTTT. It yields the protein CASSLDYGEAFF.

The genes are TRBV27 and TRBJ1-2; D call uncertain. V was cut by 2 bases and J by 8 bases, with 12 bases left in between. Germline CDR1 MNHEY, CDR2 SMNVEV (reference sequence). CDR3 length: 13 residues. The CDR3 is CASSLRATAGYTF. The CDR3, as DNA: TGTGCCAGCAGTTTAAGGGCCACAGCGGGCTACACCTTC.